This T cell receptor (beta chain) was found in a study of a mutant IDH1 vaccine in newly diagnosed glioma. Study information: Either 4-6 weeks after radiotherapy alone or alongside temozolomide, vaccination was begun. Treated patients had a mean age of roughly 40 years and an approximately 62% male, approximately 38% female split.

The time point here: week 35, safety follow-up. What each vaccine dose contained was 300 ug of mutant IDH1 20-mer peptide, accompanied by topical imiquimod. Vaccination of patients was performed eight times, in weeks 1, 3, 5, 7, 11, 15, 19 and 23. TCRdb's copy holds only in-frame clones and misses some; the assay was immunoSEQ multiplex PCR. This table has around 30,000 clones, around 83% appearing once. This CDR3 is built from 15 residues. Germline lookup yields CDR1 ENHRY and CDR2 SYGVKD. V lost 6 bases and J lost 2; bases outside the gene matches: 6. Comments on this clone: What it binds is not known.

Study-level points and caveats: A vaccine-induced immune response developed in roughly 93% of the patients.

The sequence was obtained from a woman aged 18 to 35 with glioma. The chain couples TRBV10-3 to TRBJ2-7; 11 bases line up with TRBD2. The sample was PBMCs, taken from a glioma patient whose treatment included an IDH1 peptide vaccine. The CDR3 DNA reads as TGTGCCATCAGCCTAGCGGGAGGCTCGGCCTACGAGCAGTACTTC. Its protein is CAISLAGGSAYEQYF.